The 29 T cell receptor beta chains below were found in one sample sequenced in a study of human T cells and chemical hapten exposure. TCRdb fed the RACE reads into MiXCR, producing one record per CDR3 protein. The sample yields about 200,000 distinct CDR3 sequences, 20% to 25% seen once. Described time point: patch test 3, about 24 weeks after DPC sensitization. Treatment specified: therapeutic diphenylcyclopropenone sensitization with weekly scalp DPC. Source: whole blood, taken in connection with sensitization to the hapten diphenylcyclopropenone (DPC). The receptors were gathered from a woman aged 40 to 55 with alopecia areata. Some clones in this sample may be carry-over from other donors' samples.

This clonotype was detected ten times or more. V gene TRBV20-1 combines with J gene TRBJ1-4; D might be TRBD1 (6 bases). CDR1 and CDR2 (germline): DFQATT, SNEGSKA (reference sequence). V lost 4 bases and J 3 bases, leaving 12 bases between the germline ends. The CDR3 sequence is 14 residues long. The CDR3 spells CSATGWGPNEKLFF. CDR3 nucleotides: TGCAGTGCTACCGGATGGGGGCCTAATGAAAAACTGTTTTTT.

Written as DNA, the CDR3 is TGTGCCATCAGGGAGAGCGGGAGTCCCTACAATGAGCAGTTCTTC. This translates into CAIRESGSPYNEQFF. V gene TRBV10-3 combines with J gene TRBJ2-1; TRBD2 aligns across 8 bases. V was pared by 6 bases and J by 2 bases, with 6 bases of the junction left unmatched. The CDR3 contains 15 residues. Germline V gives CDR1 ENHRY, CDR2 SYGVKD.

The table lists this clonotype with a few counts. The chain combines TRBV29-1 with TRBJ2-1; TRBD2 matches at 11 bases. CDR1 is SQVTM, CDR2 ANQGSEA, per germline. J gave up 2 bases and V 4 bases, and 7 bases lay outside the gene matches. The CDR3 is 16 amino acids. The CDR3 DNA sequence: TGCAGCGTTGCCGGGACTAGCGGATATCCCTACAATGAGCAGTTCTTC. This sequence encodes CSVAGTSGYPYNEQFF.

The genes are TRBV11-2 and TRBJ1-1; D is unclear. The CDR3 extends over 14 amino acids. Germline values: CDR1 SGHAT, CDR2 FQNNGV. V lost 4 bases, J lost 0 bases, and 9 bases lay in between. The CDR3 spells CASSSTGVNTEAFF. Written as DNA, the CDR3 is TGTGCCAGCAGCTCGACGGGAGTGAACACTGAAGCTTTCTTT.

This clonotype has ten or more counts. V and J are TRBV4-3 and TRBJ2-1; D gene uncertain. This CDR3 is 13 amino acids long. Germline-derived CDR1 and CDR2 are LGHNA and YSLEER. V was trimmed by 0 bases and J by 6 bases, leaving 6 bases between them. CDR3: CASSQDSSNEQFF. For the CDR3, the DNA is TGCGCCAGCAGCCAAGATTCGTCCAATGAGCAGTTCTTC.

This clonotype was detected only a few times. The CDR3 is CASSLSGSGTDTQYF. Here the CDR3 DNA reads TGTGCCAGCAGTTTAAGCGGGAGTGGCACAGATACGCAGTATTTT. The chain combines TRBV28 with TRBJ2-3; the match to TRBD2 covers 8 bases. The CDR3 length is 15 residues. Germline V CDR1 and CDR2: MDHEN, SYDVKM. After removal of 2 bases from V and 1 base from J, the junction contained 2 bases not matched to a gene. Full variable domain (rest looked up from reference TRBV28 and TRBJ2-3): DVKVTQSSRYLVKRTGEKVFLECVQDMDHENMFWYRQDPGLGLRLIYFSYDVKMKEKGDIPEGYSVSREKKERFSLILESASTNQTSMYLCASSLSGSGTDTQYFGPGTRLTVL.

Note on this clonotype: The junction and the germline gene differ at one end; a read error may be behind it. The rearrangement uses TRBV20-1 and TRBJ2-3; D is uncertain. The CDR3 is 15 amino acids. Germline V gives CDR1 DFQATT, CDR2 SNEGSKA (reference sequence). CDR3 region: CSARESSVGTDTQYF. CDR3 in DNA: TGCAGTGCTAGAGAATCTTCGGTGGGCACCGATACGCAGTATTTT.

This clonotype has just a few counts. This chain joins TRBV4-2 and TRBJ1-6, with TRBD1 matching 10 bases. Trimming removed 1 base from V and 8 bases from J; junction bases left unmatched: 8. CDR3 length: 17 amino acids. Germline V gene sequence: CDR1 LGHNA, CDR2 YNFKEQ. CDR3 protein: CASSQGFGTGAHSPLHF. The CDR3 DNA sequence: TGTGCCAGCAGCCAAGGATTTGGGACAGGGGCTCATTCACCCCTCCACTTT.

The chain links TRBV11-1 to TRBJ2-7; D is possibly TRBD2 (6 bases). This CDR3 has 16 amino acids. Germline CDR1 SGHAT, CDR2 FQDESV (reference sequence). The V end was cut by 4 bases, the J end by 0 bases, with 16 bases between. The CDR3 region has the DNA TGTGCCAGCAGCTCCCCTAAGGGACTGACCTCCTACGAGCAGTACTTC. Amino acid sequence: CASSSPKGLTSYEQYF.

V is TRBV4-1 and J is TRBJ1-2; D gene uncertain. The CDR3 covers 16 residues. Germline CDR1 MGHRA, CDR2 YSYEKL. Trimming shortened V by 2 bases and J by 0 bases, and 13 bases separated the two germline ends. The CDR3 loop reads CASSQSTAGANYGYTF. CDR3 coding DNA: TGCGCCAGCAGCCAATCAACGGCCGGTGCTAACTATGGCTACACCTTC.

The CDR3 protein is CASKDGPLNTEAFF. CDR3 sequence (DNA): TGTGCCAGTAAGGACGGGCCATTGAACACTGAAGCTTTCTTT. V gene TRBV2 combines with J gene TRBJ1-1; D not resolved. Germline assignment: CDR1 SNHLY and CDR2 FYNNEI. Trimming took off 9 bases at V and 0 bases at J, with 14 bases between the two ends. The CDR3 length is 14 residues.

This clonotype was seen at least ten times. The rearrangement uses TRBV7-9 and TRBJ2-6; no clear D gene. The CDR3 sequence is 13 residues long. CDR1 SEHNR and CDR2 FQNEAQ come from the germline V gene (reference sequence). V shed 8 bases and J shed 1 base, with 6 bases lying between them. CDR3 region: CASRASGANVLTF. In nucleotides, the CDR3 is TGTGCCAGCCGCGCGTCTGGGGCCAACGTCCTGACTTTC.

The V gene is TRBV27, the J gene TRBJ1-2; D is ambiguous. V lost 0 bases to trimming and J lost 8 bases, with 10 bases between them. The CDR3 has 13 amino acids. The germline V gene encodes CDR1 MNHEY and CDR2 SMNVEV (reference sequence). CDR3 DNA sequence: TGTGCCAGCAGTTTATCGGGGAGAGGAGGCTACACCTTC. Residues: CASSLSGRGGYTF.

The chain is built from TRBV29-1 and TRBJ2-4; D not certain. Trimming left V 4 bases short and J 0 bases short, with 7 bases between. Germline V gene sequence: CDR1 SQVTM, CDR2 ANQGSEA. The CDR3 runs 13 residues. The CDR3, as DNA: TGCAGCGTTGGCTTACTAGCCAAAAACATTCAGTACTTC. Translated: CSVGLLAKNIQYF.

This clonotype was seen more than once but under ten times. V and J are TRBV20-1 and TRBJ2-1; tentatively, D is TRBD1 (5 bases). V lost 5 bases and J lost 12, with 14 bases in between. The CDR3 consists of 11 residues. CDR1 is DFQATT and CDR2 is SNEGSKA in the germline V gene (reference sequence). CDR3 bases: TGCAGTGCTCTCAGGGAATCAGGGCAGTTCTTC. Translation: CSALRESGQFF.

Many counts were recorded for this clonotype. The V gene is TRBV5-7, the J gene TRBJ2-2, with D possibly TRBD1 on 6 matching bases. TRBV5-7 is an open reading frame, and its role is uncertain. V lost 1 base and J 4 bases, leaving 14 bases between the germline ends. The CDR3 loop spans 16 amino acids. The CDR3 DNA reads TGTGCCAGCAGCTTGCAAGGGGGAAAAGTCACCGGGGAGCTGTTTTTT. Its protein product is CASSLQGGKVTGELFF.

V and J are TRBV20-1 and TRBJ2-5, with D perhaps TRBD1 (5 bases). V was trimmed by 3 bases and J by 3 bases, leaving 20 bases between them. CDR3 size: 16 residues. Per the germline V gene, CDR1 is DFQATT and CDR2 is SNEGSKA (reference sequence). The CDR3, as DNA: TGCAGTGCTAGGGGAAAGGGGCCCGAGATCGAAGAGACCCAGTACTTC. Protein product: CSARGKGPEIEETQYF.

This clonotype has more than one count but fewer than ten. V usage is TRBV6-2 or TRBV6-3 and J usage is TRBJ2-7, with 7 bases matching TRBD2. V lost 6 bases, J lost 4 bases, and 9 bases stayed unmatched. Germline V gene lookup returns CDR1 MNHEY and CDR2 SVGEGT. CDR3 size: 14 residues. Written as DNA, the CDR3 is TGTGCCAGCAGCTCCCCCGGGGAGGGGTACGAGCAGTACTTC. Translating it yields CASSSPGEGYEQYF.

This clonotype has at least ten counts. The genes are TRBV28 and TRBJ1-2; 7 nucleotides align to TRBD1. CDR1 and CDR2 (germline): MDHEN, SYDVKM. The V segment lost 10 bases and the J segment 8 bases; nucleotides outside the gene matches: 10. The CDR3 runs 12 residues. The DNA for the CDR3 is TGTGCCATCAGGGGGGCGTTAAGCGGCTACACCTTC. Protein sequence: CAIRGALSGYTF.

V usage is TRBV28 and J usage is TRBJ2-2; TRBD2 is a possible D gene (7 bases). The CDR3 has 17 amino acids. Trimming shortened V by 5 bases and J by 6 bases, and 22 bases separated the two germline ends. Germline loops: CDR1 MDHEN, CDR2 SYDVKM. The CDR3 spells CASSPPPGGRGSGELFF. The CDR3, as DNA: TGTGCCAGCAGTCCTCCCCCCGGGGGGCGCGGGTCCGGGGAGCTGTTTTTT.

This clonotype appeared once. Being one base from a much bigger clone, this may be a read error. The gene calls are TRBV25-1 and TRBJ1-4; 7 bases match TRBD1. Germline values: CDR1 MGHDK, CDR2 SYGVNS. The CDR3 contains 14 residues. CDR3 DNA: TGTGCCAGCAGTGACCCCCAGGGGGATGAAAGACTGTTTTTT. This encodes CASSDPQGDERLFF.

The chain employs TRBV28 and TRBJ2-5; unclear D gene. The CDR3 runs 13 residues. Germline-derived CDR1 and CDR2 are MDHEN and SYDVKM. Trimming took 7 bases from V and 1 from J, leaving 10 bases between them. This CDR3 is CASMDHRQETQYF. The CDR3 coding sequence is TGTGCCAGCATGGACCACCGCCAAGAGACCCAGTACTTC.

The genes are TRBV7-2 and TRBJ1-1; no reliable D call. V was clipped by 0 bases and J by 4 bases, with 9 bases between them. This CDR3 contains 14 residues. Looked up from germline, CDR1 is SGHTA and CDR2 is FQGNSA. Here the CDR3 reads CASSLAGRATEAFF. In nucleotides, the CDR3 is TGTGCCAGCAGCTTAGCGGGAAGGGCCACTGAAGCTTTCTTT.

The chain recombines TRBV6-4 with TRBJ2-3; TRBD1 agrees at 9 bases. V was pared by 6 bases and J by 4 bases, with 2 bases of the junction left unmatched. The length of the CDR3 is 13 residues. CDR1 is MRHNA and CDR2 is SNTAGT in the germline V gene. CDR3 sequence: CASRGQGADTQYF. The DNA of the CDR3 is TGTGCCAGCAGGGGACAGGGAGCAGATACGCAGTATTTT.

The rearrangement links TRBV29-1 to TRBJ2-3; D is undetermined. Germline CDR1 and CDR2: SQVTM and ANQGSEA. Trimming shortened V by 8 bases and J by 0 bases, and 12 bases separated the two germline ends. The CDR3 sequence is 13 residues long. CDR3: CSTTYSSTDTQYF. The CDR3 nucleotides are TGCAGCACGACCTACTCTAGCACAGATACGCAGTATTTT.

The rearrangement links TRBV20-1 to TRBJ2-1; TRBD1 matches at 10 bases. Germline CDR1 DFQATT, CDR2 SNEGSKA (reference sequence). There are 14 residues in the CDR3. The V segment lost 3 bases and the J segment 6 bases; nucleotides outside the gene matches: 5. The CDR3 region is CSASPGTGVNEQFF. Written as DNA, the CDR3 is TGCAGTGCTAGCCCCGGGACAGGGGTCAATGAGCAGTTCTTC.

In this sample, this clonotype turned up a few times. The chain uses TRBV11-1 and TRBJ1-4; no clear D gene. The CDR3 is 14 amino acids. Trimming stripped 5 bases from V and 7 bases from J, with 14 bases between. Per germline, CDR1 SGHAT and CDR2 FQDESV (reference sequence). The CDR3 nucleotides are TGTGCCAGCAGCCGGACTCGGCTGGGTGAAAAACTGTTTTTT. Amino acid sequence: CASSRTRLGEKLFF.

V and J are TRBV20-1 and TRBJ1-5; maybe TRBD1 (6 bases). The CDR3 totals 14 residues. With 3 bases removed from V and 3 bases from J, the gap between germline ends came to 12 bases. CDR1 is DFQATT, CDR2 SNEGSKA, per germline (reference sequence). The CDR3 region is CSASQQGNNQPQHF. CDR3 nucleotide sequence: TGCAGTGCTAGCCAACAGGGAAACAATCAGCCCCAGCATTTT.

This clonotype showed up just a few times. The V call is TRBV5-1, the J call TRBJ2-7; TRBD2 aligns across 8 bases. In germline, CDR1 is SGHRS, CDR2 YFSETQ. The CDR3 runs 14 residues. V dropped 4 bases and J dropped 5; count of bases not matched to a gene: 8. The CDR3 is CASSAGLAPHEQYF. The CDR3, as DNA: TGCGCCAGCAGCGCCGGACTAGCTCCTCACGAGCAGTACTTC. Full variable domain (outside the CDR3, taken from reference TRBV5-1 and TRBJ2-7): KAGVTQTPRYLIKTRGQQVTLSCSPISGHRSVSWYQQTPGQGLQFLFEYFSETQRNKGNFPGRFSGRQFSNSRSEMNVSTLELGDSALYLCASSAGLAPHEQYFGPGTRLTVT.